This T cell receptor (beta chain) originates from a study of blood T cell repertoires in COVID-19. As for the study in general: Samples came from the United States, Italy and Spain, spanning acute and convalescent COVID-19.

The CDR3 runs to 12 residues. Germline V gene sequence: CDR1 MNHEY, CDR2 SVGAGI. Trimming shortened V by 5 bases and J by 5 bases, and 9 bases separated the two germline ends. As originally analysed: Using reference gene primer amplification, nucleated cell counts were estimated. Measured with immunoSEQ multiplex PCR; TCRdb has only the in-frame clones, and not every one. Clonal size and the V and J genes are those of that table, whereas D and trimming came from the DNA. The sample includes more than 150,000 clones, approximately 84% of them seen just once. Sample: peripheral blood. This chain links TRBV6-5 with TRBJ2-5; unclear D gene. The origin of this receptor is a woman aged 80 or older with acute or convalescent COVID-19. In DNA, the CDR3 is TGTGCCAGCAGTCGGCCGGAGGAGACCCAGTACTTC. This codes for CASSRPEETQYF.